This is a list of T cell receptor beta chains from one sample in a study of T cell responses to AZD1222 COVID-19 vaccine. Sequencing used immunoSEQ multiplex PCR; TCRdb keeps in-frame clones, though not all of them. The data show 120,000 to 150,000 clones, roughly 90% seen once. The sample in question was peripheral blood, obtained on day 0 of AZD1222 vaccination. These receptors were taken from an adult in good health. CDR3s include the opening cysteine and the closing phenylalanine or tryptophan. The D gene is left open where the match is weak. Not all rows give a size; the values are once, few, many and, for expanded clones, a class.

v_call	j_call	d_call	clone_size	cdr3_aa	cdr3_nt
TRBV28	TRBJ1-2	.	.	CASSSGPATENGYTF	TGTGCCAGCAGTTCCGGTCCAGCTACCGAGAATGGCTACACCTTC
TRBV10-3	TRBJ1-6	.	.	CAIGTGRGSNNSPLHF	TGTGCCATCGGAACAGGGAGGGGGTCTAATAATTCACCCCTCCACTTT
TRBV7-9	TRBJ1-2	.	.	CASSLLRGGYTF	TGTGCCAGCAGCTTACTACGAGGGGGCTACACCTTC
TRBV12-5	TRBJ2-3	.	.	CASGFSLLAAPPDTQYF	TGTGCTAGTGGTTTCTCCCTTTTGGCGGCACCTCCAGATACGCAGTATTTT
TRBV6-5	TRBJ2-7	.	.	CASSYDRNYEQYF	TGTGCCAGCAGTTACGACAGGAACTACGAGCAGTACTTC
TRBV6-4	TRBJ1-6	.	.	CASSDRGGSPLHF	TGTGCCAGCAGTGACAGGGGTGGCTCACCCCTCCACTTT
TRBV7-3	TRBJ2-2	.	.	CASSLNPGTLTPGELFF	TGTGCCAGCAGCTTAAATCCCGGGACACTTACGCCCGGGGAGCTGTTTTTT
TRBV4-2	TRBJ2-6	.	.	CASSHPGASGANVLTF	TGTGCCAGCAGCCACCCGGGGGCTTCGGGGGCCAACGTCCTGACTTTC
TRBV4-3	TRBJ1-1	.	.	CASSPSSGSLNTEAFF	TGCGCCAGCAGCCCGTCCTCGGGGTCTTTGAACACTGAAGCTTTCTTT
TRBV19	TRBJ2-1	.	.	CASSIRYEQFF	TGTGCCAGTAGTATTCGTTATGAGCAGTTCTTC
TRBV20-1	TRBJ1-2	.	.	CSASQGRHGYTF	TGCAGTGCTAGTCAGGGGCGTCATGGCTACACCTTC
TRBV7-2	TRBJ1-5	.	.	CASSSPQGAQPQHF	TGTGCCAGCAGCTCGCCCCAGGGAGCTCAGCCCCAGCATTTT
TRBV18	TRBJ1-5	.	once	CASSPAGLGPQHF	TGTGCCAGCTCCCCGGCCGGGCTTGGGCCCCAGCATTTT
TRBV2	TRBJ1-1	.	.	CASSLGHSNTEAFF	TGTGCCAGCAGTCTAGGACACTCGAACACTGAAGCTTTCTTT
TRBV2	TRBJ2-7	TRBD1	.	CASSTGERYEQYF	TGTGCCAGCAGCACAGGGGAAAGGTACGAGCAGTACTTC
TRBV11-3	TRBJ1-1	.	few	CASRVNTEAFF	TGTGCCAGCAGGGTGAACACTGAAGCTTTCTTT
TRBV5-1	TRBJ2-1	TRBD2	.	CASSSAGGHNEQFF	TGCGCCAGCAGCTCGGCGGGAGGACACAATGAGCAGTTCTTC
TRBV7-3	TRBJ2-1	.	.	CASSPLGGVGNEQFF	TGTGCCAGCAGCCCTTTAGGGGGAGTAGGTAATGAGCAGTTCTTC
TRBV27	TRBJ2-1	TRBD2	.	CASSIAGVYNEQFF	TGTGCCAGCAGTATAGCGGGAGTTTACAATGAGCAGTTCTTC
TRBV11-2	TRBJ1-1	.	.	CASSVRNGGPEAFF	TGTGCCAGCAGCGTCCGAAACGGGGGGCCTGAAGCTTTCTTT
TRBV10-2	TRBJ2-3	TRBD2	.	CASLSTSGGAGDTQYF	TGCGCCAGCCTCAGCACTAGCGGGGGGGCCGGAGATACGCAGTATTTT
TRBV4-1	TRBJ2-7	.	.	CASSQDWPGLSYEQYF	TGCGCCAGCAGCCAAGATTGGCCCGGCTTGTCCTACGAGCAGTACTTC
TRBV7-8	TRBJ2-2	.	.	CASSLLGSGELFF	TGTGCCAGCAGCTTATTGGGTTCCGGGGAGCTGTTTTTT
TRBV4-3	TRBJ1-2	.	.	CASSSSQTVGGYTF	TGCGCCAGCAGCTCATCTCAGACAGTGGGCGGCTACACCTTC
TRBV5-1	TRBJ1-2	.	once	CASSAGDFRSNYGYTF	TGCGCCAGCAGCGCAGGGGATTTTAGGTCTAACTATGGCTACACCTTC
TRBV28	TRBJ1-2	.	once	CASSASQGGGYTF	TGTGCCAGCAGTGCAAGCCAGGGAGGAGGCTACACCTTC
TRBV7-2	TRBJ1-2	.	.	CASSLDNNYGYTF	TGTGCCAGCAGCTTAGACAATAACTATGGCTACACCTTC
TRBV6-2/TRBV6-3	TRBJ1-2	.	.	CASSYGVVDGYTF	TGTGCCAGCAGTTATGGGGTTGTGGACGGCTACACCTTC